This entry lists 22 T cell receptor beta chains sequenced from one sample in a study of cytomegalovirus exposure and HLA in healthy donors. Primers included in the PCR were 60 Vbeta and 13 Jbeta primers. Sequenced by immunoSEQ multiplex PCR; TCRdb stores in-frame clones only, minus some. The sample gives around 91,000 clones, around 84% of which show up once; about 2% is in the top ten. The sample was PBMCs. Receptors were obtained from a young man in good health and CMV-seronegative.

The CDR3 spells CASSLGHRGVFSYEQYF. The CDR3 DNA reads as TGCGCCAGCAGCTTGGGTCACAGGGGTGTGTTCTCGTACGAGCAGTACTTC. This chain links TRBV5-1 with TRBJ2-7; TRBD1 aligns across 7 bases. The CDR3 extends over 17 amino acids. The germline V gene encodes CDR1 SGHRS and CDR2 YFSETQ. Losses at the gene ends were 0 bases for V and 4 bases for J; bases not matched to a gene: 13.

The chain has TRBV6-1 and TRBJ1-2; 7 nucleotides align to TRBD1. The V segment lost 2 bases and the J segment 7 bases; nucleotides outside the gene matches: 7. The germline V gene encodes CDR1 MNHNS and CDR2 SASEGT. The CDR3 runs to 14 residues. CDR3 in amino acids: CASSEFEGAGGYTF. The CDR3 nucleotides read TGTGCCAGCAGTGAATTCGAGGGGGCAGGTGGCTACACCTTC.

The genes are TRBV5-1 and TRBJ2-1; 9 bases map to TRBD2. The CDR3 has 15 residues. V lost 4 bases to trimming and J lost 8 bases; unmatched junction nucleotides: 10. CDR1 is SGHRS, CDR2 YFSETQ, per germline. In DNA form, the CDR3 reads TGCGCCAGCAGCCAAAATAGCGGGAGTGTCGATGAGCAGTTCTTC. It translates to CASSQNSGSVDEQFF. The full variable domain, its missing parts supplied by reference TRBV5-1 and TRBJ2-1, is KAGVTQTPRYLIKTRGQQVTLSCSPISGHRSVSWYQQTPGQGLQFLFEYFSETQRNKGNFPGRFSGRQFSNSRSEMNVSTLELGDSALYLCASSQNSGSVDEQFFGPGTRLTVL.

The genes are TRBV29-1 and TRBJ2-1, with D perhaps matching TRBD2 (6 bases). The V gene's germline CDR1 is SQVTM and CDR2 ANQGSEA. This CDR3 region has 15 residues. Trimming took 6 bases from V and 0 from J, leaving 15 bases between them. CDR3 protein: CSVVPGTYSYNEQFF. In nucleotides, the CDR3 is TGCAGCGTAGTCCCCGGGACTTACTCCTACAATGAGCAGTTCTTC.

As DNA, the CDR3 is TGTGCCAGCAGCTTAAGGGAAAAGATCAGGGCAGGTAGAAACATTCAGTACTTC. It translates to CASSLREKIRAGRNIQYF. This chain joins TRBV11-2 and TRBJ2-4; the D gene is possibly TRBD1 (5 bases). V lost 2 bases to trimming and J lost 6 bases, with 23 bases between them. Germline V CDR1 and CDR2: SGHAT, FQNNGV. The CDR3 is made up of 18 amino acids. Looking up the rest from reference TRBV11-2 and TRBJ2-4 gives the full variable domain: EAGVAQSPRYKIIEKRQSVAFWCNPISGHATLYWYQQILGQGPKLLIQFQNNGVVDDSQLPKDRFSAERLKGVDSTLKIQPAKLEDSAVYLCASSLREKIRAGRNIQYFGAGTRLSVL.

The CDR3: CASLPGQSNEQFF. For the CDR3, the DNA is TGTGCCAGTCTGCCGGGACAGAGCAATGAGCAGTTCTTC. J is TRBJ2-1 and V is TRBV6-8; 7 positions match TRBD1. This CDR3 has 13 residues. J lost 6 bases, V lost 9 bases, and 8 bases had no gene match. The germline V gene encodes CDR1 MNHGY and CDR2 SAAAGT.

The V and J genes are TRBV28 and TRBJ2-7; tentatively, D is TRBD1 (6 bases). The germline V gene has CDR1 MDHEN and CDR2 SYDVKM. This CDR3 has 14 amino acids. The V end lost 2 bases, the J end lost 6 bases, and 14 bases lay between the germline ends. The CDR3 nucleotides are TGTGCCAGCAGTTTAGTAACAGGGCACGTCGAGCAGTACTTC. This translates into CASSLVTGHVEQYF.

CDR3 region: CASSPGILGNTEAFF. DNA of the CDR3: TGTGCCAGCAGCCCAGGGATTCTAGGAAACACTGAAGCTTTCTTT. The rearrangement uses TRBV7-8 and TRBJ1-1, with D tentatively TRBD1 (5 bases). V gave up 5 bases and J gave up 2 bases, with 15 bases separating them. Germline assignment: CDR1 SGHVS and CDR2 FQNEAQ. The CDR3 has 15 residues.

V and J are TRBV5-1 and TRBJ1-1; 7 bases align to TRBD1. J was trimmed by 1 base and V by 4 bases; bases with no gene match: 10. The CDR3 has 16 residues. The germline V gene encodes CDR1 SGHRS and CDR2 YFSETQ. The CDR3 region is CASSKTGTEQNTEAFF. CDR3 DNA sequence: TGCGCCAGCAGCAAAACCGGGACAGAGCAGAACACTGAAGCTTTCTTT.

The chain employs TRBV6-4 and TRBJ2-7, with D maybe TRBD2 (6 bases). Germline-derived CDR1 and CDR2 are MRHNA and SNTAGT. This CDR3 contains 14 residues. Trimming took 6 bases from V and 5 from J, leaving 17 bases between them. The CDR3 loop reads CASSPRAGRNEQYF. CDR3 coding DNA: TGTGCCAGCAGCCCGAGGGCAGGGAGGAACGAGCAGTACTTC.

The chain joins TRBV19 to TRBJ2-3; D is undetermined. Germline V gene sequence: CDR1 LNHDA, CDR2 SQIVND (reference sequence). This CDR3 spans 14 amino acids. Trimming removed 1 base from V and 3 bases from J, with 8 bases in between. This chain's CDR3 is CASSIVFSTDTQYF. In DNA form, the CDR3 reads TGTGCCAGTAGTATAGTCTTCAGTACAGATACGCAGTATTTT.

This sequence joins TRBV29-1 and TRBJ2-7, with 9 bases fitting TRBD1. Germline-derived CDR1 and CDR2 are SQVTM and ANQGSEA. V lost 5 bases to trimming and J lost 0 bases; unmatched junction nucleotides: 5. The length of the CDR3 is 14 residues. The CDR3 nucleotides are TGCAGCGTTATCCGGGACAGGGCCTCCTACGAGCAGTACTTC. Amino acid sequence: CSVIRDRASYEQYF.

V is TRBV6-1 and J is TRBJ1-4, with D possibly TRBD1 on 5 matching bases. CDR3 length: 15 amino acids. Germline values: CDR1 MNHNS, CDR2 SASEGT. Trimming took off 0 bases at V and 0 bases at J, with 5 bases between the two ends. CDR3 region: CASSEATATNEKLFF. CDR3 nucleotides: TGTGCCAGCAGTGAAGCGACAGCAACTAATGAAAAACTGTTTTTT.

In DNA form, the CDR3 reads TGTGCCAGCAGCGGACGGACAGGGAGGACCTACGAGCAGTACTTC. This sequence encodes CASSGRTGRTYEQYF. The chain couples TRBV9 to TRBJ2-7; 8 bases map to TRBD1. CDR3 length: 15 residues. In germline, CDR1 is SGDLS, CDR2 YYNGEE. Losses at the gene ends were 3 bases for V and 2 bases for J; bases not matched to a gene: 7. The full variable domain, in which reference TRBV9 and TRBJ2-7 provide the parts outside the CDR3, is DSGVTQTPKHLITATGQRVTLRCSPRSGDLSVYWYQQSLDQGLQFLIQYYNGEERAKGNILERFSAQQFPDLHSELNLSSLELGDSALYFCASSGRTGRTYEQYFGPGTRLTVT.

The CDR3 here is CASSHKGQDFFSGNTIYF. CDR3 nucleotide sequence: TGTGCCAGTAGCCATAAGGGACAGGATTTCTTCTCTGGAAACACCATATATTTT. The V gene is TRBV19, the J gene TRBJ1-3; 8 positions match TRBD1. CDR3 length: 18 amino acids. CDR1 and CDR2 (germline): LNHDA, SQIVND (reference sequence). The trim removed 6 bases at V and 0 bases at J, leaving 13 bases unmatched.

This clone is medium-sized (0.01 to 0.1%) by share. This sample includes further DNA sequences coding for the same CDR3. The chain links TRBV6-4 to TRBJ2-2; 8 nucleotides agree with TRBD2. J lost 3 bases, V lost 6 bases, and 3 bases had no gene match. CDR1 MRHNA and CDR2 SNTAGT come from the germline V gene. The CDR3 runs to 14 residues. CDR3 residues: CASSGLADTGELFF. In nucleotides, the CDR3 is TGTGCCAGCAGCGGACTAGCAGACACCGGGGAGCTGTTTTTT.

The V gene is TRBV5-6, the J gene TRBJ2-7, with 10 positions matching TRBD1. The CDR3 has 16 residues. V was pared by 2 bases and J by 6 bases, with 11 bases of the junction left unmatched. Germline V CDR1 and CDR2: SGHDT, YYEEEE. The CDR3 nucleotides read TGTGCCAGCAGCTTCCGGTGGACAGGGGGGGGTATCGAGCAGTACTTC. Translated: CASSFRWTGGGIEQYF.

V is TRBV19 and J is TRBJ2-1, with a weak D call TRBD1 (6 bases). The CDR3 has 14 residues. Germline lookup yields CDR1 LNHDA and CDR2 SQIVND (reference sequence). The V end lost 4 bases, the J end lost 7 bases, and 14 bases lay between the germline ends. The CDR3, as DNA: TGTGCCAGTAGTACAGCTGGACAGCCGAATGAGCAGTTCTTC. This translates into CASSTAGQPNEQFF.

About this clone: One junction end does not reproduce the germline sequence, and a read error may be involved. The chain links TRBV30 to TRBJ2-3, with 14 bases lining up with TRBD2. The CDR3 has 13 residues. CDR1 and CDR2 from the germline V gene are GTSNPN and SVGIG (reference sequence). CDR3 nucleotides: TGTGCCTGGAGGGGGGGCGGGACTAGCGGGAGTCATTTT. Its translation is CAWRGGGTSGSHF.

This clone was recorded only once. V usage is TRBV29-1 and J usage is TRBJ2-1; 8 nucleotides match TRBD1. The CDR3 spans 15 residues. V was clipped by 5 bases and J by 9 bases; unmatched bases: 15. Germline lookup yields CDR1 SQVTM and CDR2 ANQGSEA. CDR3 protein: CSVLFRIGQGSEQFF. Written as DNA, the CDR3 is TGCAGCGTTCTATTCCGAATTGGACAGGGCAGTGAGCAGTTCTTC.

V usage is TRBV7-9 and J usage is TRBJ1-4; D is perhaps TRBD1 (6 bases). Trimming shortened V by 7 bases and J by 5 bases, and 14 bases separated the two germline ends. This CDR3 has 14 amino acids. Germline V lookup: CDR1 SEHNR, CDR2 FQNEAQ (reference sequence). CDR3 in amino acids: CASIKGGINEKLFF. In nucleotides, the CDR3 is TGTGCCAGCATCAAGGGGGGGATCAATGAAAAACTGTTTTTT. Variable domain in full (rest from reference TRBV7-9 and TRBJ1-4): DTGVSQNPRHKITKRGQNVTFRCDPISEHNRLYWYRQTLGQGPEFLTYFQNEAQLEKSRLLSDRFSAERPKGSFSTLEIQRTEQGDSAMYLCASIKGGINEKLFFGSGTQLSVL.

This clone showed up just once. J is TRBJ1-2 and V is TRBV7-2, with D perhaps TRBD1 (5 bases). This CDR3 has 15 amino acids. In germline, CDR1 is SGHTA, CDR2 FQGNSA. V dropped 1 base and J dropped 4 bases, with 13 bases sitting between them. CDR3 in amino acids: CASSLVGTEGYGYTF. The CDR3 DNA sequence: TGTGCCAGCAGCTTAGTCGGGACGGAGGGCTATGGCTACACCTTC. Full variable domain (missing parts from reference TRBV7-2 and TRBJ1-2): GAGVSQSPSNKVTEKGKDVELRCDPISGHTALYWYRQSLGQGLEFLIYFQGNSAPDKSGLPSDRFSAERTGGSVSTLTIQRTQQEDSAVYLCASSLVGTEGYGYTFGSGTRLTVV.